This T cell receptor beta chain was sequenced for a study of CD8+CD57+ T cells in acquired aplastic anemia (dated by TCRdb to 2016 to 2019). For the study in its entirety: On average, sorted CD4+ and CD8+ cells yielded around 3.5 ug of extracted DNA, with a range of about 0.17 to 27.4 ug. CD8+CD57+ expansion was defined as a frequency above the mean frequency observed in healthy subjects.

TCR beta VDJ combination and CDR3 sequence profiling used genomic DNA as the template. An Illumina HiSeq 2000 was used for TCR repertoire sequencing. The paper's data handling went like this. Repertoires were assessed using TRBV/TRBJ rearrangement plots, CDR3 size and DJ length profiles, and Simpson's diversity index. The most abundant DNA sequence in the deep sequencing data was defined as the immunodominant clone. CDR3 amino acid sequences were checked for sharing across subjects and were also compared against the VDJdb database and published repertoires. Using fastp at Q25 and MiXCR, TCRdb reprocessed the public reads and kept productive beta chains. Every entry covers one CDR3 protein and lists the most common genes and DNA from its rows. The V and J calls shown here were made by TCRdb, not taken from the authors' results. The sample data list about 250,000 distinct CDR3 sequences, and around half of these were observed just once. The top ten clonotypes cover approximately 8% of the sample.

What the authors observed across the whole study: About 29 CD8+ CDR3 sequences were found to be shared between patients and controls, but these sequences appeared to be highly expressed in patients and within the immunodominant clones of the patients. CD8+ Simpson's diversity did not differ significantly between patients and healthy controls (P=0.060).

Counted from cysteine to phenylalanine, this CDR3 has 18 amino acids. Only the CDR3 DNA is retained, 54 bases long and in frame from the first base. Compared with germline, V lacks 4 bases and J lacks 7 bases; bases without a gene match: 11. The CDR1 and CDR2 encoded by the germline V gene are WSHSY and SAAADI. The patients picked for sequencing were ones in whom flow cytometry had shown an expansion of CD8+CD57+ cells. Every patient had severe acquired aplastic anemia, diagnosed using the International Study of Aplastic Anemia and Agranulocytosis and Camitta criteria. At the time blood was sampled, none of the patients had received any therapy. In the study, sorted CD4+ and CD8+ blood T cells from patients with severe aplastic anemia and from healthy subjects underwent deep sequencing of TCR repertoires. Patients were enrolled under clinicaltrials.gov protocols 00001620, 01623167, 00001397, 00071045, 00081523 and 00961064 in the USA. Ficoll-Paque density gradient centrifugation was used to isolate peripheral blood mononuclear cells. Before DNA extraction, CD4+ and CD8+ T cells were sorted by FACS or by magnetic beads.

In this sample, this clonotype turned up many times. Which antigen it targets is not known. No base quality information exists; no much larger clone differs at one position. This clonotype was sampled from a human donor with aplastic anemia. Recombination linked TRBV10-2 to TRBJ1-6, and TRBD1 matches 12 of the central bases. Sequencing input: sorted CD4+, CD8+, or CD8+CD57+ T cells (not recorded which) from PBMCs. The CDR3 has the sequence CASSGIRDRGRENSPLHF. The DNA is TGCGCCAGCAGTGGGATCCGGGACAGGGGGCGCGAAAATTCACCCCTCCACTTT.